A single sample is the source of the 16 T cell receptor beta chains below, sequenced in a study of early T cells in non-severe SARS-CoV-2 infection. From the 5' RACE reads, TCRdb called clonotypes with MiXCR, one entry per CDR3 protein. The data contain nearly 90,000 distinct CDR3 sequences, over 13% of them singletons. What was sequenced was whole blood. The source is an adult who was a healthcare worker with PCR-confirmed SARS-CoV-2 infection or an uninfected control (not recorded which).

With regard to this clonotype: Relative to the germline gene, one junction end is altered; a read error may explain this. V is TRBV2 and J is TRBJ2-1, with TRBD2 matching over 16 bases. CDR1 is SNHLY and CDR2 is FYNNEI in the germline V gene. The CDR3 is made up of 15 amino acids. CDR3 nucleotide sequence: TGTGCCAGCAGTCCTACGGGACTAGCGGGAGGGCCTCACCCTTTC. Translating gives CASSPTGLAGGPHPF.

The chain joins TRBV7-2 to TRBJ2-3; 10 bases are shared with TRBD2. The CDR3 consists of 17 residues. Germline V CDR1 and CDR2: SGHTA, FQGNSA. Trimming removed 2 bases from V and 0 bases from J; junction bases left unmatched: 5. This CDR3 is CASSLSSGSPSTDTQYF. The CDR3 DNA reads TGTGCCAGCAGCTTATCTAGCGGGAGCCCTAGCACAGATACGCAGTATTTT.

The chain recombines TRBV4-1 with TRBJ2-7, with D tentatively TRBD1 (5 bases). This CDR3 is 14 amino acids long. Germline CDR1 MGHRA, CDR2 YSYEKL. V was shortened by 4 bases and J by 1 base, with 11 bases between the two germline ends. DNA for the CDR3: TGCGCCAGCAGCCCATTGCCAGGGTCCTACGAGCAGTACTTC. The encoded protein is CASSPLPGSYEQYF.

Only a few counts were recorded for this clonotype. The V and J genes are TRBV7-9 and TRBJ2-2; 13 nucleotides match TRBD2. Germline CDR1 SEHNR, CDR2 FQNEAQ (reference sequence). The length of the CDR3 is 18 residues. The ends lost 4 bases at V and 4 bases at J; junction bases unmatched: 9. CDR3 nucleotide sequence: TGTGCCAGCAGCTCCGGACTAGCGGGAGTTCGAGGCACCGGGGAGCTGTTTTTT. This sequence encodes CASSSGLAGVRGTGELFF.

The J gene is TRBJ2-7, the V gene TRBV20-1; maybe TRBD1 (5 bases). Trimming took 6 bases from V and 6 from J, leaving 27 bases between them. This CDR3 spans 16 amino acids. The germline V gene has CDR1 DFQATT and CDR2 SNEGSKA (reference sequence). The CDR3 spells CSAPRVGMAKRGEQYF. CDR3 nucleotides: TGCAGTGCCCCCCGGGTGGGTATGGCCAAAAGGGGCGAGCAGTACTTC.

Comments on this clonotype: Germline and junction disagree at one end, which may indicate a read error. The V and J genes are TRBV7-9 and TRBJ1-1, with D possibly being TRBD1 (5 bases). The CDR3 consists of 11 residues. Germline V gene sequence: CDR1 SEHNR, CDR2 FQNEAQ (reference sequence). The CDR3 bases are TGTGCCAGCAGCTCTGTTGGGGGGTTCAACTTT. This encodes CASSSVGGFNF.

There are a few counts of this clonotype. J is TRBJ2-7 and V is TRBV20-1, with TRBD2 matching 13 bases. The CDR3 length is 15 residues. Germline CDR1 DFQATT, CDR2 SNEGSKA (reference sequence). Trimming cost V 2 bases and J 2 bases; bases outside gene matches: 3. The CDR3 region has the DNA TGCAGTGCTAGACCTGGGACTAGCGGGGCCTACGAGCAGTACTTC. Protein: CSARPGTSGAYEQYF.

This clonotype came up many times. The CDR3 reads CASSLQGTGANVLTF. Written as DNA, the CDR3 is TGTGCCAGCAGTCTCCAGGGGACTGGGGCCAACGTCCTGACTTTC. The chain has TRBV12-3 or TRBV12-4 and TRBJ2-6, with a possible D match to TRBD1 (6 bases). The ends were cut back, 5 bases at V and 2 bases at J, with 10 bases in the middle. This CDR3 spans 15 amino acids.

This clonotype was found a few times. The chain has TRBV6-5 and TRBJ1-1; the D gene is possibly TRBD1 (5 bases). Trimming cost V 5 bases and J 3 bases, with 19 bases left between them. The CDR3 loop spans 16 amino acids. Per germline, CDR1 MNHEY and CDR2 SVGAGI. CDR3 bases: TGTGCCAGCAGTCCACTCCCGGGACGCCGTTACACTGAAGCTTTCTTT. It translates to CASSPLPGRRYTEAFF.

The V call is TRBV30, the J call TRBJ1-2; 9 bases are shared with TRBD1. CDR1 and CDR2 from the germline V gene are GTSNPN and SVGIG (reference sequence). V dropped 4 bases and J dropped 4; count of bases not matched to a gene: 4. The CDR3 sequence is 13 residues long. The CDR3 DNA is TGTGCCTGGATCGGACAGGGGACCTATGGCTACACCTTC. Protein: CAWIGQGTYGYTF.

V usage is TRBV13 and J usage is TRBJ2-1, with 7 bases aligning to TRBD2. This CDR3 spans 16 amino acids. The germline V gene has CDR1 PRHDT and CDR2 FYEKMQ (reference sequence). J gave up 3 bases and V 5 bases, and 10 bases lay outside the gene matches. The CDR3 DNA reads as TGTGCCAGCAGCGCCCGAGGCGGGAGCCTCTACAATGAGCAGTTCTTC. This encodes CASSARGGSLYNEQFF. Drawing the rest from reference TRBV13 and TRBJ2-1, the complete variable domain is AAGVIQSPRHLIKEKRETATLKCYPIPRHDTVYWYQQGPGQDPQFLISFYEKMQSDKGSIPDRFSAQQFSDYHSELNMSSLELGDSALYFCASSARGGSLYNEQFFGPGTRLTVL.

There are many counts of this clonotype. The chain couples TRBV13 to TRBJ1-1; D remains ambiguous. Germline-derived CDR1 and CDR2 are PRHDT and FYEKMQ (reference sequence). This CDR3 spans 12 amino acids. The V gene lost 1 base and the J gene lost 6 bases, with 6 bases spanning the gap. The CDR3 here is CASSLVGPEAFF. The CDR3 bases are TGTGCCAGCAGCTTAGTCGGTCCTGAAGCTTTCTTT.

Ten or more counts support this clonotype. This chain connects TRBV12-3 or TRBV12-4 to TRBJ2-1; the match to TRBD1 covers 8 bases. V shed 10 bases and J 2 bases; nucleotides not matched to a gene: 10. CDR3 length: 15 residues. CDR3 coding DNA: TGTGCCACCACGCAGGACAGGGTCCCCTACAATGAGCAGTTCTTC. Its translation: CATTQDRVPYNEQFF.

This clonotype was recorded at least ten times. V gene TRBV5-1 combines with J gene TRBJ1-1; the D gene is possibly TRBD1 (5 bases). The CDR3 loop spans 14 amino acids. Germline CDR1 is SGHRS and CDR2 is YFSETQ. V was trimmed by 7 bases and J by 1 base, leaving 14 bases between them. The CDR3: CASYAVDTNTEAFF. CDR3 nucleotide sequence: TGCGCCAGCTATGCAGTGGACACGAACACTGAAGCTTTCTTT. The whole variable domain, filled in from reference TRBV5-1 and TRBJ1-1, reads KAGVTQTPRYLIKTRGQQVTLSCSPISGHRSVSWYQQTPGQGLQFLFEYFSETQRNKGNFPGRFSGRQFSNSRSEMNVSTLELGDSALYLCASYAVDTNTEAFFGQGTRLTVV.

The chain couples TRBV11-1 to TRBJ2-2, with TRBD1 identical over 8 bases. This CDR3 has 15 amino acids. Germline trimming cut 1 base from V and 3 bases from J; bases unmatched to any gene: 1. The germline V gene encodes CDR1 SGHAT and CDR2 FQDESV (reference sequence). The CDR3 is CASSLGTGHTGELFF. The CDR3 region has the DNA TGTGCCAGCAGCTTAGGGACAGGGCACACCGGGGAGCTGTTTTTT.

This clonotype was seen repeatedly, ten times or more. The chain links TRBV9 to TRBJ2-5, with D unclear. This CDR3 has 12 amino acids. Per the germline V gene, CDR1 is SGDLS and CDR2 is YYNGEE. Trimming pared 3 bases from V and 0 bases from J, leaving 3 bases between. The chain's CDR3 is CASSGNQETQYF. DNA for the CDR3: TGTGCCAGCAGCGGCAACCAAGAGACCCAGTACTTC.